These 27 T cell receptor beta chains were all obtained from the same sample, sequenced in a study of blood T cell repertoires in COVID-19. Sequencing was performed with immunoSEQ multiplex PCR; in TCRdb, only in-frame clones are kept and a portion is missing. The sample includes 40,000 to 55,000 clones, over 85% of them seen just once. The sequenced sample was peripheral blood. All receptors come from a man in his fifties with COVID-19, enrolled during active disease.

V usage is TRBV5-1 and J usage is TRBJ1-3; 7 positions agree with TRBD1. J gave up 0 bases and V 1 base, and 4 bases lay outside the gene matches. The CDR3 is 16 residues long. Germline CDR1 and CDR2: SGHRS and YFSETQ. The CDR3 region is CASSLTGALSGNTIYF. The CDR3 DNA reads as TGCGCCAGCAGCTTGACAGGGGCCCTCTCTGGAAACACCATATATTTT.

V gene TRBV4-3 combines with J gene TRBJ1-1, with 8 bases fitting TRBD1. Germline assignment: CDR1 LGHNA and CDR2 YSLEER. After removal of 3 bases from V and 3 bases from J, the junction contained 6 bases not matched to a gene. There are 15 residues in the CDR3. The CDR3 here is CASSQIQGGDTEAFF. The CDR3, as DNA: TGCGCCAGCAGCCAGATACAGGGGGGAGACACTGAAGCTTTCTTT.

The V call is TRBV27, the J call TRBJ2-7; 8 positions agree with TRBD2. Looked up from germline, CDR1 is MNHEY and CDR2 is SMNVEV (reference sequence). V was clipped by 4 bases and J by 3 bases; unmatched bases: 11. The CDR3 extends over 16 amino acids. In DNA, the CDR3 is TGTGCCAGCAGTTCACCGGGTAGCGGGGCATTCTACGAGCAGTACTTC. Translation gives CASSSPGSGAFYEQYF.

The chain couples TRBV25-1 to TRBJ2-2; TRBD1 matches 8 bases. This CDR3 region has 16 residues. Germline lookup yields CDR1 MGHDK and CDR2 SYGVNS. J lost 5 bases, V lost 5 bases, and 10 bases had no gene match. The CDR3 loop is CASSQSDRGETGELFF. CDR3 nucleotide sequence: TGTGCCAGCAGTCAATCAGACAGGGGTGAAACCGGGGAGCTGTTTTTT.

The gene calls are TRBV19 and TRBJ1-2, with a tentative D call TRBD1 (5 bases). Trimming shortened V by 5 bases and J by 4 bases, and 11 bases separated the two germline ends. The CDR3 is 13 residues long. The germline gives CDR1 LNHDA, CDR2 SQIVND (reference sequence). For the CDR3, the DNA is TGTGCCAGTAGTCCACAGGACCGCTATGGCTACACCTTC. It codes for CASSPQDRYGYTF.

This chain joins TRBV3-1 (or the pseudogene TRBV3-2) and TRBJ2-2, with TRBD2 identical over 7 bases. The germline gives CDR1 LGHDT, CDR2 YNNKEL (reference sequence). This CDR3 spans 17 amino acids. J lost 5 bases, V lost 2 bases, and 11 bases had no gene match. Here the CDR3 reads CASSQMVSGGPTGELFF. CDR3 bases: TGTGCCAGCAGCCAAATGGTCTCGGGAGGACCGACCGGGGAGCTGTTTTTT.

CDR3 sequence reads: CASSLETGITDTQYF. The CDR3 region has the DNA TGTGCCAGCAGTTTGGAAACAGGCATCACAGATACGCAGTATTTT. The chain couples TRBV7-6 to TRBJ2-3; possibly TRBD1 for D (5 bases). Trimming shortened V by 6 bases and J by 2 bases, and 15 bases separated the two germline ends. The CDR3 is 15 residues long. Germline loops: CDR1 SGHVS, CDR2 FNYEAQ.

The chain is built from TRBV10-3 and TRBJ2-1, with TRBD2 matching 8 bases. With V trimmed by 1 base and J by 6 bases, 8 bases remained unmatched. This CDR3 contains 16 residues. Germline CDR1 reads ENHRY; CDR2 reads SYGVKD. CDR3 loop: CAISEFTSGSGNEQFF. The CDR3, as DNA: TGTGCCATCAGTGAGTTTACGAGCGGGAGTGGCAATGAGCAGTTCTTC.

The V gene is TRBV19, the J gene TRBJ1-5; perhaps TRBD1 as D (6 bases). From germline, CDR1 is LNHDA and CDR2 SQIVND (reference sequence). V lost 5 bases, J lost 0 bases, and 14 bases lay in between. The length of the CDR3 is 16 residues. The CDR3 is CASSPRAGDSNQPQHF. In DNA form, the CDR3 reads TGTGCCAGTAGTCCCCGGGCAGGGGATAGCAATCAGCCCCAGCATTTT.

This clone was seen only once. The genes are TRBV4-1 and TRBJ2-2; the match to TRBD2 covers 10 bases. Trimming at V came to 0 bases and at J to 9 bases, leaving 7 bases not matched to a gene. The length of the CDR3 is 16 residues. Germline CDR1 is MGHRA and CDR2 is YSYEKL. The CDR3 sequence is CASSQDATSGLRELFF. The CDR3 coding sequence is TGCGCCAGCAGCCAAGATGCGACTAGCGGGCTTAGGGAGCTGTTTTTT.

The genes are TRBV7-3 and TRBJ2-4; 7 nucleotides align to TRBD1. Losses at the gene ends were 5 bases for V and 8 bases for J; bases not matched to a gene: 6. The germline CDR1 and CDR2 sequences are SGHTA and FQGTGA. This CDR3 spans 13 amino acids. In DNA, the CDR3 is TGTGCCAGCAGCCCCAGGGGGTGGGACATTCAGTACTTC. Protein sequence: CASSPRGWDIQYF.

The chain uses TRBV28 and TRBJ1-5; D perhaps matches TRBD1 (6 bases). This CDR3 is 14 amino acids long. V shed 6 bases and J shed 0 bases, with 9 bases lying between them. Germline assignment: CDR1 MDHEN and CDR2 SYDVKM. The CDR3 loop is CASRRQVSNQPQHF. The CDR3 DNA sequence: TGTGCCAGCAGACGACAGGTTAGCAATCAGCCCCAGCATTTT.

J is TRBJ1-3 and V is TRBV19, with TRBD1 identical over 8 bases. This CDR3 is 14 amino acids long. CDR1 is LNHDA and CDR2 is SQIVND in the germline V gene (reference sequence). V lost 4 bases and J lost 2; bases outside the gene matches: 1. The CDR3 loop reads CASSKDRAGNTIYF. CDR3 nucleotides: TGTGCCAGTAGTAAGGACAGGGCTGGAAACACCATATATTTT.

The V gene is TRBV19, the J gene TRBJ1-1, with TRBD1 matching 12 bases. This CDR3 spans 17 amino acids. Per germline, CDR1 LNHDA and CDR2 SQIVND (reference sequence). V was clipped by 4 bases and J by 0 bases; unmatched bases: 6. CDR3 bases: TGTGCCAGTAGTACCGGTGGGACAGGGGGCCTGAACACTGAAGCTTTCTTT. It translates to CASSTGGTGGLNTEAFF. Full variable domain (outside the CDR3, taken from reference TRBV19 and TRBJ1-1): DGGITQSPKYLFRKEGQNVTLSCEQNLNHDAMYWYRQDPGQGLRLIYYSQIVNDFQKGDIAEGYSVSREKKESFPLTVTSAQKNPTAFYLCASSTGGTGGLNTEAFFGQGTRLTVV.

The chain joins TRBV7-2 to TRBJ2-7, with a possible D match to TRBD2 (6 bases). This CDR3 has 15 amino acids. In germline, CDR1 is SGHTA, CDR2 FQGNSA. Trimming took off 4 bases at V and 9 bases at J, with 22 bases between the two ends. In DNA, the CDR3 is TGTGCCAGCAGCTCCTCGCAGGGACTTCCGTCTGGGCAGTACTTC. Its translation: CASSSSQGLPSGQYF.

The chain joins TRBV5-1 to TRBJ1-3; TRBD1 is a possible D gene (5 bases). V was shortened by 4 bases and J by 0 bases, with 17 bases between the two germline ends. CDR1 SGHRS and CDR2 YFSETQ come from the germline V gene. The CDR3 runs 17 residues. In DNA, the CDR3 is TGCGCCAGCAGCATCCCGACAGCCGACACCTCTGGAAACACCATATATTTT. Protein sequence: CASSIPTADTSGNTIYF. Full variable domain (outside the CDR3, taken from reference TRBV5-1 and TRBJ1-3): KAGVTQTPRYLIKTRGQQVTLSCSPISGHRSVSWYQQTPGQGLQFLFEYFSETQRNKGNFPGRFSGRQFSNSRSEMNVSTLELGDSALYLCASSIPTADTSGNTIYFGEGSWLTVV.

The CDR3 region is CASQKTSGRFGTDTQYF. For the CDR3, the DNA is TGTGCCAGCCAAAAAACTAGCGGAAGGTTCGGCACAGATACGCAGTATTTT. V and J are TRBV3-1 (or the pseudogene TRBV3-2) and TRBJ2-3; 8 positions agree with TRBD2. V lost 8 bases and J lost 1; bases outside the gene matches: 14. CDR1 LGHDT and CDR2 YNNKEL come from the germline V gene (reference sequence). This CDR3 contains 17 residues.

This rearrangement joins TRBV7-9 to TRBJ2-7; 11 bases line up with TRBD2. In germline, CDR1 is SEHNR, CDR2 FQNEAQ (reference sequence). Trimming took 2 bases from V and 2 from J; bases not matched to a gene: 2. This CDR3 has 15 residues. CDR3 sequence (DNA): TGTGCCAGCAGCTTACTAGCGGGAGGCGCCTACGAGCAGTACTTC. The encoded protein is CASSLLAGGAYEQYF.

CDR3 in amino acids: CATSEGRGLTNEKLFF. CDR3 DNA: TGTGCCACCAGTGAGGGCAGGGGATTAACTAATGAAAAACTGTTTTTT. This rearrangement joins TRBV24-1 to TRBJ1-4; D is perhaps TRBD1 (6 bases). From germline, CDR1 is KGHDR and CDR2 SFDVKD. Deletions cut 4 bases from V and 1 base from J, with 12 bases between. The length of the CDR3 is 16 residues.

The chain employs TRBV5-1 and TRBJ1-1; D is unresolved. The germline gives CDR1 SGHRS, CDR2 YFSETQ. The CDR3 length is 15 residues. V shed 3 bases and J shed 5 bases, with 17 bases lying between them. CDR3 in amino acids: CASSSTREAATEAFF. Written as DNA, the CDR3 is TGCGCCAGCAGCTCCACCCGGGAGGCCGCGACTGAAGCTTTCTTT.

The V and J genes are TRBV4-1 and TRBJ2-3, with D possibly being TRBD2 (5 bases). This CDR3 contains 15 residues. With 4 bases removed from V and 3 bases from J, the gap between germline ends came to 14 bases. The V gene's germline CDR1 is MGHRA and CDR2 YSYEKL. In DNA form, the CDR3 reads TGCGCCAGCAGCCGACTACCGACGGAGACAGATACGCAGTATTTT. It translates to CASSRLPTETDTQYF.

The rearrangement uses TRBV6-5 and TRBJ2-7; 14 bases are a match to TRBD2. Per the germline V gene, CDR1 is MNHEY and CDR2 is SVGAGI. The CDR3 spans 14 residues. Trimming removed 6 bases from V and 6 bases from J; junction bases left unmatched: 4. The CDR3 loop is CASRWTSGRFEQYF. The CDR3 DNA follows: TGTGCCAGCAGATGGACTAGCGGGAGGTTCGAGCAGTACTTC.

V and J are TRBV9 and TRBJ1-4; D possibly corresponds to TRBD1 (5 bases). Trimming took 4 bases from V and 4 from J, leaving 11 bases between them. The CDR3 runs to 14 residues. The germline V gene encodes CDR1 SGDLS and CDR2 YYNGEE. The CDR3 bases are TGTGCCAGCAGCCCTGGACACTTTAATGAAAAACTGTTTTTT. Translating it yields CASSPGHFNEKLFF. The full variable domain, completed using reference TRBV9 and TRBJ1-4, is DSGVTQTPKHLITATGQRVTLRCSPRSGDLSVYWYQQSLDQGLQFLIQYYNGEERAKGNILERFSAQQFPDLHSELNLSSLELGDSALYFCASSPGHFNEKLFFGSGTQLSVL.

The rearrangement uses TRBV2 and TRBJ2-7; 9 bases map to TRBD2. Losses at the gene ends were 2 bases for V and 6 bases for J; bases not matched to a gene: 8. CDR1 and CDR2 from the germline V gene are SNHLY and FYNNEI. CDR3 size: 15 residues. The CDR3 region has the DNA TGTGCCAGCAGTGAACGGGCTAGCGGGAATTCCGAGCAGTACTTC. Protein: CASSERASGNSEQYF.

This clone was recorded only once. The chain has TRBV2 and TRBJ2-1; D gene unclear. CDR1 and CDR2 from the germline V gene are SNHLY and FYNNEI. Trimming removed 7 bases at V and 9 bases at J, with 16 bases between. This CDR3 contains 13 residues. CDR3 sequence (DNA): TGTGCCAGCACCCCATTTCGAGTAAGTGAGCAGTTCTTC. It encodes CASTPFRVSEQFF.

V usage is TRBV7-8 and J usage is TRBJ2-3, with D possibly matching TRBD1 (6 bases). V gave up 1 base and J gave up 3 bases, with 14 bases separating them. CDR3 length: 16 amino acids. Germline values: CDR1 SGHVS, CDR2 FQNEAQ. The CDR3 DNA reads TGTGCCAGCAGCTTAGTGACTGGGGGCGCGACAGATACGCAGTATTTT. The encoded protein is CASSLVTGGATDTQYF.

The chain recombines TRBV12-3 or TRBV12-4 with TRBJ2-7; maybe TRBD1 (5 bases). Trimming removed 6 bases from V and 0 bases from J, with 9 bases in between. CDR3 length: 13 residues. CDR3 sequence reads: CASRKGLSYEQYF. The CDR3 bases are TGTGCCAGCAGAAAGGGGCTCTCCTACGAGCAGTACTTC.